This T cell receptor beta chain was documented in a study of blood T cell repertoires in COVID-19. Study-wide context: Acute and convalescent COVID-19 samples came from the United States, Italy and Spain.

There are 15 residues in the CDR3. V lost 4 bases, J lost 4 bases, and 17 bases lay in between. The germline CDR1 and CDR2 sequences are SGHRS and YFSETQ. Per the original methods: Cell counts per sample came from amplifying reference gene primers. TCRdb's table, derived via immunoSEQ multiplex PCR, lists solely in-frame clones and lacks some. The V and J calls and clone size were taken over from that table, and D and trimming were inferred from the DNA. The sample lists roughly 81,000 clones, under 85% occurring once. The J gene is TRBJ2-5, the V gene TRBV5-1; D may be TRBD1 (6 bases). This TCR was sampled from a woman in her seventies with acute or convalescent COVID-19. The sequenced sample consisted of peripheral blood. CDR3 loop: CASSDGTSPGETQYF. CDR3 coding DNA: TGCGCCAGCAGCGACGGGACATCTCCGGGAGAGACCCAGTACTTC.